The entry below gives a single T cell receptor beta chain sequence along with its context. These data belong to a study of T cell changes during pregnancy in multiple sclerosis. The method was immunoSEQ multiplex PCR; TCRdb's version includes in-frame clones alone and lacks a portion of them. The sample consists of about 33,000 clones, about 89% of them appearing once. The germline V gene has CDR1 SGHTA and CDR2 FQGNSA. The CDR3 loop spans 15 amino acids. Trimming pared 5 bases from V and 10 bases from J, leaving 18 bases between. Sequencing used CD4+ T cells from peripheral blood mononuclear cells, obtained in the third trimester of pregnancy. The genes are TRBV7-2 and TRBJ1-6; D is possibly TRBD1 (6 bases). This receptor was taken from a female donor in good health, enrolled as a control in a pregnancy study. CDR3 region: CASSRRDIISSPLHF. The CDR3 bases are TGTGCCAGCAGCCGACGGGACATTATTAGCTCACCCCTCCACTTT.